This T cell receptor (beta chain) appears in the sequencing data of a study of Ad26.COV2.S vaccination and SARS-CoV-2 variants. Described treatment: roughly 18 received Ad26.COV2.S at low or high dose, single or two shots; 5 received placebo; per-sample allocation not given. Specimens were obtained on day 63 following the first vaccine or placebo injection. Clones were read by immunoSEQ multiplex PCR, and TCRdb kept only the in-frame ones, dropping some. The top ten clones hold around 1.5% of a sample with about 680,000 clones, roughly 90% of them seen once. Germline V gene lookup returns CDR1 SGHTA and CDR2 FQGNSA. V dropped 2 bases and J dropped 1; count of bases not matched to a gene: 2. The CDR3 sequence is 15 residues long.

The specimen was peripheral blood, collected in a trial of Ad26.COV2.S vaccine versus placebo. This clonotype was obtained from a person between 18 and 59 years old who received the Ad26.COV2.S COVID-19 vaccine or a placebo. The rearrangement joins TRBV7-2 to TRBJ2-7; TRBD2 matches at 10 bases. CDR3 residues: CASSLLSGRSYEQYF. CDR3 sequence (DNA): TGTGCCAGCAGCTTACTTAGCGGGAGGTCCTACGAGCAGTACTTC.